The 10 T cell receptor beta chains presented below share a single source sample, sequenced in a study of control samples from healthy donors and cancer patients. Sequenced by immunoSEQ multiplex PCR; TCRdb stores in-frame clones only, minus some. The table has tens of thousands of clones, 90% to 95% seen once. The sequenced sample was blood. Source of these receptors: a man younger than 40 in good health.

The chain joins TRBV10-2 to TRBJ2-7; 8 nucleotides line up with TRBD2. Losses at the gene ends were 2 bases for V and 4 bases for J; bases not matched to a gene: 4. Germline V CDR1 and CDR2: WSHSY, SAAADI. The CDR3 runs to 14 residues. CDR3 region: CASSEGSGTYEQYF. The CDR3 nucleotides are TGCGCCAGCAGTGAGGGTAGCGGGACGTACGAGCAGTACTTC.

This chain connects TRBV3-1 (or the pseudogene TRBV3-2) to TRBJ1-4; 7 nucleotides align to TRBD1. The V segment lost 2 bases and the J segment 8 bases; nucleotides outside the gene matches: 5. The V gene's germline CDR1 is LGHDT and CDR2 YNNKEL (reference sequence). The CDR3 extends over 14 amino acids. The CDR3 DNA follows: TGTGCCAGCAGCCAAAAGGGGGCGCGGGAAAAACTGTTTTTT. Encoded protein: CASSQKGAREKLFF.

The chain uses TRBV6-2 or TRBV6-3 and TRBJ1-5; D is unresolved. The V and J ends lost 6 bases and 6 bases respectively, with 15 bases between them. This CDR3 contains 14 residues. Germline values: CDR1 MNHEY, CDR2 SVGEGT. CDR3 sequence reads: CASSLVSGSQPQHF. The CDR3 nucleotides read TGTGCCAGCAGCCTCGTCTCGGGCAGTCAGCCCCAGCATTTT.

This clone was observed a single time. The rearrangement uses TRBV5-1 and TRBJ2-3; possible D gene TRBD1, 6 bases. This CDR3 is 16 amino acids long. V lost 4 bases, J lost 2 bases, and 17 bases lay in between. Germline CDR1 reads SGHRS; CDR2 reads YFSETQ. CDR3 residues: CASSPQGPLSTDTQYF. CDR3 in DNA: TGCGCCAGCAGCCCCCAGGGGCCCCTCTCCACAGATACGCAGTATTTT. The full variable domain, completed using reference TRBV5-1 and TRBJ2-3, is KAGVTQTPRYLIKTRGQQVTLSCSPISGHRSVSWYQQTPGQGLQFLFEYFSETQRNKGNFPGRFSGRQFSNSRSEMNVSTLELGDSALYLCASSPQGPLSTDTQYFGPGTRLTVL.

Here the CDR3 reads CASSRDRGPDTQYF. CDR3 nucleotides: TGTGCCAGCTCACGAGACAGGGGTCCAGATACGCAGTATTTT. The chain links TRBV18 to TRBJ2-3; 8 nucleotides agree with TRBD1. This CDR3 has 14 amino acids. Germline CDR1 and CDR2: KGHSH and LQKENI. V gave up 4 bases and J gave up 4 bases; unmatched junction bases: 4.

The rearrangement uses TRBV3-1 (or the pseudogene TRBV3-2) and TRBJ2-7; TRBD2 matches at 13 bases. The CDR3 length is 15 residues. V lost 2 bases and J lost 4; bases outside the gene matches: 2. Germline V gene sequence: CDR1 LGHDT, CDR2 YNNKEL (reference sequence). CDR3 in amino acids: CASSQTSGGAYEQYF. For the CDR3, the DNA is TGTGCCAGCAGCCAAACTAGCGGGGGGGCGTACGAGCAGTACTTC.

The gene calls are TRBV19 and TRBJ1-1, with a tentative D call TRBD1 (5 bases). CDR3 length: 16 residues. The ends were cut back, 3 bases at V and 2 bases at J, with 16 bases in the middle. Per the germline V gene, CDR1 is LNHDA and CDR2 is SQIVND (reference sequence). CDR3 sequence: CASSIRQPNFNTEAFF. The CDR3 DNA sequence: TGTGCCAGTAGTATCCGACAGCCTAACTTCAACACTGAAGCTTTCTTT.

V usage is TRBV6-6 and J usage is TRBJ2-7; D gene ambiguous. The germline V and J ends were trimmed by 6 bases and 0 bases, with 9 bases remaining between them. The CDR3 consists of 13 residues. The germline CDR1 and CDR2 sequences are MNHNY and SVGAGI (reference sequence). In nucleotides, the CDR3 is TGTGCCAGCAGGCCCCCGGCCTCCTACGAGCAGTACTTC. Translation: CASRPPASYEQYF.

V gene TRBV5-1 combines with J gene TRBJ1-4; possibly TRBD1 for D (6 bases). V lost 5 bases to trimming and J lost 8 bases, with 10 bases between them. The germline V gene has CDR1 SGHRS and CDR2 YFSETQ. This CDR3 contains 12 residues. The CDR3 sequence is CASSRTAEKLFF. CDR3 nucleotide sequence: TGCGCCAGCAGTCGGACAGCCGAAAAACTGTTTTTT.

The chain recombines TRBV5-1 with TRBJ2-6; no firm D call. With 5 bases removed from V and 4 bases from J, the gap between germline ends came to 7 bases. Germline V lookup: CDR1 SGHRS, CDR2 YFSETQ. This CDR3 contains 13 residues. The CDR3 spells CASSPLGANVLTF. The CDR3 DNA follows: TGCGCCAGCAGTCCCTTAGGGGCCAACGTCCTGACTTTC. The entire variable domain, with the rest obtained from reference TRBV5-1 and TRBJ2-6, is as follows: KAGVTQTPRYLIKTRGQQVTLSCSPISGHRSVSWYQQTPGQGLQFLFEYFSETQRNKGNFPGRFSGRQFSNSRSEMNVSTLELGDSALYLCASSPLGANVLTFGAGSRLTVL.